Sequencing of this T cell receptor beta chain was carried out in a study of shared clonotypes between healthy human individuals. On the study more broadly: Donors had three CD4 naive, three CD4 memory, two CD8 naive and one CD8 memory plate apiece. Study-wide points: Sharing across several donors was seen in around 5% of naive CD4 clonotypes.

CDR1 and CDR2 from the germline V gene are SNHLY and FYNNEI. Trimming stripped 2 bases from V and 1 base from J, with 15 bases between. CDR3 length: 17 residues. Cells designated naive CD8 were CD45RO-negative and were positively selected for CCR7, with terminally differentiated effector memory CD45RA+ cells excluded. The study enrolled healthy HIV-negative adults without recent acute infections or vaccinations as donors. Every immunoSEQ plate was one replicate of a subset's evenly spread DNA. Sequencing used immunoSEQ multiplex PCR; TCRdb keeps in-frame clones, though not all of them. The table has roughly 850,000 clones, 95% to 97% seen once. As regards this clone: Antigen: not known.

The source is a man aged 25 to 40 in good health. This chain uses TRBV2 with TRBJ1-5; weak D call: TRBD1 (6 bases). Sequencing was performed on naive CD8+ T cells sorted from blood. The CDR3 bases are TGTGCCAGCAGTGAATTCTGGGACAATGGGAGCAATCAGCCCCAGCATTTT. Translation gives CASSEFWDNGSNQPQHF. The variable domain in full, with the rest retrieved from reference TRBV2 and TRBJ1-5, is EPEVTQTPSHQVTQMGQEVILRCVPISNHLYFYWYRQILGQKVEFLVSFYNNEISEKSEIFDDQFSVERPDGSNFTLKIRSTKLEDSAMYFCASSEFWDNGSNQPQHFGDGTRLSIL.